This T cell receptor beta chain emerged from a study of blood T cells in healthy people across ages. Study overall: Template switching retrieved approximately one barcoded beta molecule for each two T cells.

Ten or more counts support this clonotype. The CDR3 contains 14 residues. CDR1 and CDR2 (germline): MGHDK, SYGVNS. V shed 6 bases, J shed 10 bases, and the junction held 6 bases outside the gene matches. It was with a sample-barcoded 5' primer and a J-beta primer mix that a second PCR of roughly 6 to 11 cycles was run. TCRdb re-analysed the 5' RACE reads in MiXCR, keeping a single row per CDR3 protein. The sample lists roughly 640,000 distinct CDR3 sequences; roughly 30% were seen once. Sequencing was performed on blood. The V and J genes are TRBV25-1 and TRBJ1-6; 10 bases fit TRBD1. This TCR was recovered from a woman of 80 years or more in good health. The CDR3 here is CASSSGQGWSPLHF. For the CDR3, the DNA is TGTGCCAGCAGCTCGGGACAGGGGTGGTCACCCCTCCACTTT.